The entry below gives a single TCR beta chain sequence along with its context. Its antigen is not known. The sample originates from a study of cytomegalovirus exposure and HLA in healthy donors. Across the study: Genetic ancestry analysis placed around 76% of the approximately 390 donors that were genotyped in the Caucasian-associated cluster. Study results and caveats: In a later analysis, DRB1 alleles had the most associated TCRs; HLA-C alleles the fewest.

This CDR3 is 13 amino acids long. Trimming removed 6 bases at V and 7 bases at J, with 10 bases between. Germline CDR1 and CDR2: MNHEY and SVGAGI. This PCR relied on a set of 60 Vbeta primers and 13 Jbeta primers. Generated by immunoSEQ multiplex PCR, the TCRdb table keeps only in-frame clones and is missing some. Among roughly 150,000 clones listed, around 75% were seen once. This TCR was recovered from a young man in good health and CMV-seropositive. The V and J genes are TRBV6-5 and TRBJ1-6; D is unclear. The specimen was PBMCs. CDR3 sequence (DNA): TGTGCCAGCAGCTCACAGAGAAATTCACCCCTCCACTTT. This encodes CASSSQRNSPLHF.